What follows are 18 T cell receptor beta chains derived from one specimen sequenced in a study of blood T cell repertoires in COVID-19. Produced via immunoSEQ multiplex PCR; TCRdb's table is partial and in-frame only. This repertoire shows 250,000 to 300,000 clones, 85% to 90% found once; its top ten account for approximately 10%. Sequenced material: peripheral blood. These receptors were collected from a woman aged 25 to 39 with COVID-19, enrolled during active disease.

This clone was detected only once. The CDR3 is CASSGGPGNTIYF. In nucleotides, the CDR3 is TGTGCCAGCAGTGGAGGGCCTGGAAACACCATATATTTT. The rearrangement uses TRBV6-6 and TRBJ1-3; D gene ambiguous. CDR1 is MNHNY, CDR2 SVGAGI, per germline (reference sequence). The V end was cut by 5 bases, the J end by 2 bases, with 7 bases between. The CDR3 totals 13 residues.

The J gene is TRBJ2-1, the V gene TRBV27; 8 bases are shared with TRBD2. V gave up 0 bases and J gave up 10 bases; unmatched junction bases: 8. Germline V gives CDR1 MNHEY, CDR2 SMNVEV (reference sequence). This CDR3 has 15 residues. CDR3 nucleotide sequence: TGTGCCAGCAGTTTATCAAGCGGGACTAGTGAGGAGCAGTTCTTC. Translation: CASSLSSGTSEEQFF.

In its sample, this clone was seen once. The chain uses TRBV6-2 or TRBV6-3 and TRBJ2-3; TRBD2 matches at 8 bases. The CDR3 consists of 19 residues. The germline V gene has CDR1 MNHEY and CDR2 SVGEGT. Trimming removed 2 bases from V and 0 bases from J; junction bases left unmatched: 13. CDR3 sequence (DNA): TGTGCCAGCAGTTACCCGTCTTTTGATGCGGGAGGAAGCACAGATACGCAGTATTTT. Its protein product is CASSYPSFDAGGSTDTQYF.

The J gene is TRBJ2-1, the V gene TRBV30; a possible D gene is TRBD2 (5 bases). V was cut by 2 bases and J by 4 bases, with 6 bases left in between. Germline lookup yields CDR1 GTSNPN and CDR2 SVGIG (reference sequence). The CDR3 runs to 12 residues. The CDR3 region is CAWSPGYNEQFF. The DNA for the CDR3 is TGTGCCTGGAGTCCGGGGTACAATGAGCAGTTCTTC.

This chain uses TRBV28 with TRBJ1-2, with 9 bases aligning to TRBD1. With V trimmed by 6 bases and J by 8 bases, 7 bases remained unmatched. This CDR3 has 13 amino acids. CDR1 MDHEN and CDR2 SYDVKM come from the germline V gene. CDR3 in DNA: TGTGCCAGCAGACCCCACAGGGGGCAAGGCTACACCTTC. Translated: CASRPHRGQGYTF.

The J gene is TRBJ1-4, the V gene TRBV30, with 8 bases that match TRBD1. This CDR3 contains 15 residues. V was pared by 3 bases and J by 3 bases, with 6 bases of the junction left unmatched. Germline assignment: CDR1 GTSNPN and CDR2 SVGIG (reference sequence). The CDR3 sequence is CAWSRQGIANEKLFF. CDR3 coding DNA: TGTGCCTGGAGCCGACAGGGGATAGCTAATGAAAAACTGTTTTTT.

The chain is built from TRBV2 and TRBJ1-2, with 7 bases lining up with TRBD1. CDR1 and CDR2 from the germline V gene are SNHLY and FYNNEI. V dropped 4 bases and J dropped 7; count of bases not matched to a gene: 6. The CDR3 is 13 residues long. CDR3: CASSATGTSGYTF. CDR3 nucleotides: TGTGCCAGCAGTGCGACAGGGACGTCTGGCTACACCTTC.

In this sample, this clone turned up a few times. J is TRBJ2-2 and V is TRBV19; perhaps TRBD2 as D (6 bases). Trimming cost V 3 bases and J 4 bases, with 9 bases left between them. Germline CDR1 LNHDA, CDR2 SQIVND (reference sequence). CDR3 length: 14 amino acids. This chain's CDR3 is CASSIWGGTGELFF. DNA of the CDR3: TGTGCCAGTAGTATCTGGGGAGGCACCGGGGAGCTGTTTTTT.

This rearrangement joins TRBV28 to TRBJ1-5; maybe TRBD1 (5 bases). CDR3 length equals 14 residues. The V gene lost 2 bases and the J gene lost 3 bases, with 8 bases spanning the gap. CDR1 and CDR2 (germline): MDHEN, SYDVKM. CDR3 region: CASSLPGYNQPQHF. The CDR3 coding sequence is TGTGCCAGCAGTTTACCAGGGTACAATCAGCCCCAGCATTTT.

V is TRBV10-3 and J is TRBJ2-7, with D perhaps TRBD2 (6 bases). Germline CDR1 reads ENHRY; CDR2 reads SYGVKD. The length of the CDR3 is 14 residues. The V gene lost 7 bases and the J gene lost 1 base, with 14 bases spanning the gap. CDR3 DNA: TGTGCCATCAAGACGGGAGTTGATTCCTACGAGCAGTACTTC. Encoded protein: CAIKTGVDSYEQYF.

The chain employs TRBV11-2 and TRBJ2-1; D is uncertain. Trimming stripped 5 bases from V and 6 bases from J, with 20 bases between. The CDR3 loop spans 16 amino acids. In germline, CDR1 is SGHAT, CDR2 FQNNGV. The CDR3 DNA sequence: TGTGCCAGCAGCCCGAATGCGGAGCCTAGAGTCAATGAGCAGTTCTTC. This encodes CASSPNAEPRVNEQFF.

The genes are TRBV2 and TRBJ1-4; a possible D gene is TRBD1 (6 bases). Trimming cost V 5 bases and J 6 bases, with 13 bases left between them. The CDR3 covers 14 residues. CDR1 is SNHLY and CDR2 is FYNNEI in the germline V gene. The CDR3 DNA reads TGTGCCAGCAGTTGGCAGGGGTTGGATGAAAAACTGTTTTTT. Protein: CASSWQGLDEKLFF.

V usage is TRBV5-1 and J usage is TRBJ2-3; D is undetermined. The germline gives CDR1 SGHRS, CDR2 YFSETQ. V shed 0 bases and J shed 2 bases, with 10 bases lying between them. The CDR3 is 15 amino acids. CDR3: CASSLDSRITDTQYF. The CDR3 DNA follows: TGCGCCAGCAGCTTGGACAGTCGAATCACAGATACGCAGTATTTT.

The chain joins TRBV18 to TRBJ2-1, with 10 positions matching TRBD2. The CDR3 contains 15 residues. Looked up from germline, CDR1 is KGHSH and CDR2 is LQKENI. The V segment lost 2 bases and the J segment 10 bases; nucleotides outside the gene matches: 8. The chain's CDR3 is CASSPVAGGNREQFF. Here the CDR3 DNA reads TGTGCCAGCTCACCAGTAGCGGGAGGAAATAGGGAGCAGTTCTTC.

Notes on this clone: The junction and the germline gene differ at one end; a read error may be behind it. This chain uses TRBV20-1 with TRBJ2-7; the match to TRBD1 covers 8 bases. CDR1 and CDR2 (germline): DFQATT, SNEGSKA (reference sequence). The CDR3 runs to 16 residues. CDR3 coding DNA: TGCAGTGCTAGTGTGGGACGTAAAGGACAGGGAACTTCGTTTGTATTC. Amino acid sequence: CSASVGRKGQGTSFVF.

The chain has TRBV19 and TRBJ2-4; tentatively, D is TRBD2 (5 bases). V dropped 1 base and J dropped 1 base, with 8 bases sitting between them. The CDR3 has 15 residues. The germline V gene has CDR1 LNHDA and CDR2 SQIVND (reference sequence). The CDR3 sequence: CASSIGASAKNIQYF. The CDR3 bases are TGTGCCAGTAGTATAGGCGCTAGCGCCAAAAACATTCAGTACTTC.

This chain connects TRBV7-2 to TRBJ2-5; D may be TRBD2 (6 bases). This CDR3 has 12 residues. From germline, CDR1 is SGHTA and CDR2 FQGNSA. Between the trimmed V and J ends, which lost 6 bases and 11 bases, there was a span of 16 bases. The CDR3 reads CASRGQWEAQYF. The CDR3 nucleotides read TGTGCCAGCAGGGGCCAATGGGAGGCACAGTACTTC.

The CDR3 DNA is TGTGCCAGCAGCTTCGCCGGGACAGGGGCCTACGAGCAGTACTTC. It encodes CASSFAGTGAYEQYF. The chain carries TRBV7-6 and TRBJ2-7, with 10 nucleotides matching TRBD1. There are 15 residues in the CDR3. Germline V gene sequence: CDR1 SGHVS, CDR2 FNYEAQ. V lost 3 bases and J lost 2; bases outside the gene matches: 4.